These T cell receptor beta chains were read from a single sample in a study of T cell changes during pregnancy in multiple sclerosis. Generated by immunoSEQ multiplex PCR, the TCRdb table keeps only in-frame clones and is missing some. The repertoire includes approximately 31,000 clones, about nine tenths of them detected once, and 6% to 7.5% sits in the top ten. Sequencing used CD8+ T cells from peripheral blood mononuclear cells, obtained in the second trimester of pregnancy. The receptors were gathered from a female donor with multiple sclerosis, enrolled in a pregnancy study. Both conserved end residues are part of each CDR3. D genes are given only for firm matches. Size tells how often a clone was seen (once, few, many) or the class of an expanded clone, and some rows leave it out.

NA TRBJ2-1 NA TRBV7-9 TGTGCCAGCAGCTTAGTTCGGGAGTTGGATGAGCAGTTCTTC CASSLVRELDEQFF
few TRBJ2-3 TRBD2 TRBV28 TGTGCCAGCAGTTTACGGCCAGCGGGAGGCAGCACAGATACGCAGTATTTT CASSLRPAGGSTDTQYF
NA TRBJ1-2 NA TRBV7-9 TGTGCCAGCAGCCCCGCGGGCGCGGGTTACGACTATGGCTACACCTTC CASSPAGAGYDYGYTF
NA TRBJ2-3 NA TRBV13 TGTGCCAGCAGCCCCCGGGAATCTAGCACAGATACGCAGTATTTT CASSPRESSTDTQYF
NA TRBJ2-1 NA TRBV30 TGTGCCTGGAGTTTAGATCTCAATGAGCAGTTCTTC CAWSLDLNEQFF
NA TRBJ2-6 TRBD2 TRBV9 TGTGCCAGCAGCATTCCGAGGGAGGGACCAAGCTCTGGGGCCAACGTCCTGACTTTC CASSIPREGPSSGANVLTF
few TRBJ1-1 NA TRBV4-2 TGTGCCAGCAGCCAAGGGAGCACTGAAGCTTTCTTT CASSQGSTEAFF
NA TRBJ2-7 NA TRBV19 TGTGCCAGCCGCGGGGCTCTAGACTACGAGCAGTACTTC CASRGALDYEQYF
NA TRBJ2-7 NA TRBV6-1 TGTGCCAGCAGTGAATTGGCCAACTCCTACGAGCAGTACTTC CASSELANSYEQYF
NA TRBJ2-3 TRBD2 TRBV29-1 TGCAGCGTGGCCGCGGCGGGGGAGTACACAGATACGCAGTATTTT CSVAAAGEYTDTQYF
NA TRBJ1-3 NA TRBV29-1 TGCAGCGTTGAAGAGAACAGGGACTCTGGAAACACCATATATTTT CSVEENRDSGNTIYF
NA TRBJ2-1 NA TRBV12-2 TGTGCAAGTCGCTTGAGACTAGCGGGTTTCGACAATGAGCAGTTCTTC CASRLRLAGFDNEQFF
NA TRBJ2-4 NA TRBV6-5 TGTGCCAGCAGTTACTCTCCCGGCGGCAAAAACATTCAGTACTTC CASSYSPGGKNIQYF
NA TRBJ2-7 NA TRBV27 TGTGCCAGCAGTTTAGCCGGGAGAGGGACCTACGAGCAGTACTTC CASSLAGRGTYEQYF
NA TRBJ2-5 NA TRBV15 TGTGCCACCAGCGACAGGCAACAAGAGACCCAGTACTTC CATSDRQQETQYF
NA TRBJ2-7 NA TRBV19 TGTGCCAGTAGTCGGTCCCCGGGCGAGCAGTACTTC CASSRSPGEQYF
once TRBJ2-1 TRBD2 TRBV5-4 TGTGCCAGCAGGGAGCGGGAGGGAAGGAATGAGCAGTTCTTC CASREREGRNEQFF
NA TRBJ1-1 TRBD1 TRBV29-1 TGCAGCGTCTGGACAGGGGTTGAAGCTTTCTTT CSVWTGVEAFF
NA TRBJ2-7 TRBD1 TRBV7-9 TGTGCCAGCAGCTCCGCCTCGGGACAGACCTACGAGCAGTACTTC CASSSASGQTYEQYF
NA TRBJ2-7 NA TRBV5-6 TGTGCCAGCAACCCCGGGGAGGGGGTACCGAGGGGGGGGTACGAGCAGTACTTC CASNPGEGVPRGGYEQYF
NA TRBJ2-7 TRBD2 TRBV9 TGTGCCAGCAGCGCTAGCCCGCGGACTAGCGCCTCCTACGAGCAGTACTTC CASSASPRTSASYEQYF
NA TRBJ2-5 NA TRBV27 TGTGCCAGCAGTTCCCTGCTCGGGGAGACCCAGTACTTC CASSSLLGETQYF
NA TRBJ1-1 NA TRBV27 TGTGCCAGCAGTTTACTGGCCGTGGGCTTGAACACTGAAGCTTTCTTT CASSLLAVGLNTEAFF
NA TRBJ2-7 NA TRBV15 TGTGCCACCAGCACTGACAGTCCCTCCTACGAGCAGTACTTC CATSTDSPSYEQYF
NA TRBJ2-1 NA TRBV7-7 TGTGCTAGCAGCTTAGAAGGGGCCTACAATGAGCAGTTCTTC CASSLEGAYNEQFF
once TRBJ2-2 NA TRBV9 TGTGCCAGCAGCGTATCCTCCGGGGAGCTGTTTTTT CASSVSSGELFF
once TRBJ2-7 TRBD1 TRBV7-9 TGTGCCAGCAGCTTAGCGACAGGGGCCGGGTACGAGCAGTACTTC CASSLATGAGYEQYF
NA TRBJ2-1 NA TRBV19 TGTGCCAGTAGTCCGAGGGAGTTTTCCTACAATGAGCAGTTCTTC CASSPREFSYNEQFF
NA TRBJ1-1 TRBD1 TRBV6-4 TGTGCCAGCAGTGAAAGGACAGGTAGCACTGAAGCTTTCTTT CASSERTGSTEAFF
NA TRBJ2-7 TRBD2 TRBV5-1 TGCGCCAGCAGCTTAGGACTAGCGGGAGGGCCCTACGAGCAGTACTTC CASSLGLAGGPYEQYF
once TRBJ2-2 TRBD2 TRBV5-4 TGTGCCAGCAGCCCTCCAGTAGCGGGAGTCCCCGGGGAGCTGTTTTTT CASSPPVAGVPGELFF
NA TRBJ2-3 TRBD2 TRBV7-9 TGTGCCATCGAGGGAGGACTAGATTCCCCGCGCACAGATACGCAGTATTTT CAIEGGLDSPRTDTQYF
NA TRBJ2-1 NA TRBV5-1 TGCGCCAGCAGCTTTTACGGGAGCTCCTACAATGAGCAGTTCTTC CASSFYGSSYNEQFF
NA TRBJ2-3 TRBD2 TRBV9 TGTGCCAGCAGTGTCGGCGGGAGGGAAGCAGATACGCAGTATTTT CASSVGGREADTQYF
NA TRBJ2-7 NA TRBV27 TGTGCCAGCAGTAGCCGGGCTAGCGTCTCCTACGAGCAGTACTTC CASSSRASVSYEQYF
once TRBJ1-2 TRBD1 TRBV29-1 TGCAGCACCATGAGTGGGCAGGGGGCATTCTATGGCTACACCTTC CSTMSGQGAFYGYTF
NA TRBJ2-4 TRBD1 TRBV6-6 TGTGCCAGCAGTTACTCTCCAGGGGGCAAAAACATTCAGTACTTC CASSYSPGGKNIQYF
NA TRBJ2-3 TRBD1 TRBV14 TGTGCCAGCAGCCACCTGGACAGGGGGGCAGATACGCAGTATTTT CASSHLDRGADTQYF
NA TRBJ1-2 NA TRBV27 TGTGCCAGCAGTTTAGGCTCTAACTATGGCTACACCTTC CASSLGSNYGYTF
once TRBJ2-6 NA TRBV5-5 TGTGCCAGCAGCGAGAGGAAGTTCCAACTCTCTGGGGCCAACGTCCTGACTTTC CASSERKFQLSGANVLTF
NA TRBJ1-1 NA TRBV5-8 TGTGCCAGCAGTCCGCCGGCTGAAGCTTTCTTT CASSPPAEAFF
NA TRBJ2-7 TRBD2 TRBV5-6 TGTGCCAGCAGCCTAATTCGGGGGGGCCACGAGCAGTACTTC CASSLIRGGHEQYF
NA TRBJ2-1 NA TRBV30 TGTGCCTGGAGTGTATTTAGAGGCAATGAGCAGTTCTTC CAWSVFRGNEQFF
NA TRBJ2-1 TRBD2 TRBV27 TGTGCCAGCAGTCCCGGGACTAGCGGGAGCCTTGAGCAGTTCTTC CASSPGTSGSLEQFF
NA TRBJ2-7 NA TRBV13 TGTGCCAGCAGAGTAGCGCGAAGCTCCTACGAGCAGTACTTC CASRVARSSYEQYF
NA TRBJ1-2 NA TRBV5-5 TGTGCCAGCAGCTTGCCGACAGGCTATGGCTACACCTTC CASSLPTGYGYTF
NA TRBJ1-1 NA TRBV2 TGTGCCAGCAGTGACTTTATGGGGGGGGCTCCGAACACTGAAGCTTTCTTT CASSDFMGGAPNTEAFF
NA TRBJ2-7 NA TRBV9 TGTGCCAGCAGCGTAGCAGGGGTACCAACCTACGAGCAGTACTTC CASSVAGVPTYEQYF
NA TRBJ1-2 TRBD1 TRBV15 TGTGCCACCAGCAGAGCCGACAGGGGCTATGGCTACACCTTC CATSRADRGYGYTF